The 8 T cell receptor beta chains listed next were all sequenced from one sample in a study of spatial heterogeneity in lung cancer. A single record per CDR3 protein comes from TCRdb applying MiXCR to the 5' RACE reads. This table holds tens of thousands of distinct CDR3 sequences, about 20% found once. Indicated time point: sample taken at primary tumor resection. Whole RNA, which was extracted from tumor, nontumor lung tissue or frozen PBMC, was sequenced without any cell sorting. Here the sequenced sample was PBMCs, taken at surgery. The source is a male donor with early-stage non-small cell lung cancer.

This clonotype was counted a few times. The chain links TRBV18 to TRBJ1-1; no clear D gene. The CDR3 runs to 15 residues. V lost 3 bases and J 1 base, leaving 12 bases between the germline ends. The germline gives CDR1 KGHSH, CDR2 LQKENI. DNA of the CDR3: TGTGCCAGCTCACCCCGGCGGGTTTGGAACACTGAAGCTTTCTTT. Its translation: CASSPRRVWNTEAFF. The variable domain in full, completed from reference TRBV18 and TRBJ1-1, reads NAGVMQNPRHLVRRRGQEARLRCSPMKGHSHVYWYRQLPEEGLKFMVYLQKENIIDESGMPKERFSAEFPKEGPSILRIQQVVRGDSAAYFCASSPRRVWNTEAFFGQGTRLTVV.

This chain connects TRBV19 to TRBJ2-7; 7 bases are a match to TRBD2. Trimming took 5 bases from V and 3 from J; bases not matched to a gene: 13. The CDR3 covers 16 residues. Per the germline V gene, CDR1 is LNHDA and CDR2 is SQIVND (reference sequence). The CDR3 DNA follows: TGTGCCAGTAGTCTCCGCCTTGGGGGGGACTTCTACGAGCAGTACTTC. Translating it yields CASSLRLGGDFYEQYF. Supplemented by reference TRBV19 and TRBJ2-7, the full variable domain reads DGGITQSPKYLFRKEGQNVTLSCEQNLNHDAMYWYRQDPGQGLRLIYYSQIVNDFQKGDIAEGYSVSREKKESFPLTVTSAQKNPTAFYLCASSLRLGGDFYEQYFGPGTRLTVT.

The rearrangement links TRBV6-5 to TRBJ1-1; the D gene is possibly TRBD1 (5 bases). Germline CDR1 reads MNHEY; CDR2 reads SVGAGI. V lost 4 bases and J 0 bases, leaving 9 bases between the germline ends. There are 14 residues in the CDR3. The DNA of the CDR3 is TGTGCCAGCAGTTCTCGGGGGATGAACACTGAAGCTTTCTTT. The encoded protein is CASSSRGMNTEAFF.

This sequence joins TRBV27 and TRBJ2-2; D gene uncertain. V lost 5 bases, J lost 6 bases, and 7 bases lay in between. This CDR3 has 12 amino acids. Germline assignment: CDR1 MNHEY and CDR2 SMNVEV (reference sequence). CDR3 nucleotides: TGTGCCAGCAGTCACACGGCCGGGGAGCTGTTTTTT. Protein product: CASSHTAGELFF.

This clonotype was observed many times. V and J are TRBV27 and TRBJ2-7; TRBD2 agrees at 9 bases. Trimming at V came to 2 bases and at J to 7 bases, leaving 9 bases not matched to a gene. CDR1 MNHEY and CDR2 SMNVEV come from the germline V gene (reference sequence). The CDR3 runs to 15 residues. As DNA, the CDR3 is TGTGCCAGCAGTTTACTTTTAGCGGGAGTGGGTGAGCAGTACTTC. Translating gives CASSLLLAGVGEQYF.

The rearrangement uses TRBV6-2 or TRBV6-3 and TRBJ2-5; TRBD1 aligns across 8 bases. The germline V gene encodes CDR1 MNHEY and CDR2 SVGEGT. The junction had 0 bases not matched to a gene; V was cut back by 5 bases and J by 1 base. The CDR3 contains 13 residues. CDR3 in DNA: TGTGCCAGCAGTGACAGGGGCCAAGAGACCCAGTACTTC. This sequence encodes CASSDRGQETQYF.

The CDR3 DNA follows: TGTGCCAGCAGCGCTTCTACCTTCACAGATACGCAGTATTTT. Amino acid sequence: CASSASTFTDTQYF. This chain uses TRBV9 with TRBJ2-3; D uncertain. Deletions cut 3 bases from V and 2 bases from J, with 10 bases between. The CDR3 sequence is 14 residues long. CDR1 SGDLS and CDR2 YYNGEE come from the germline V gene.

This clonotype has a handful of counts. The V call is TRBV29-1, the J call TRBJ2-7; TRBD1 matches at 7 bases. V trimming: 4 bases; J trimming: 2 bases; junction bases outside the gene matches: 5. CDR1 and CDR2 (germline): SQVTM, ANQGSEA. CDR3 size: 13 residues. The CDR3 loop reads CSVGGTAAYEQYF. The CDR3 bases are TGCAGCGTTGGTGGGACAGCCGCCTACGAGCAGTACTTC.